The 7 T cell receptor beta chains presented below share a single source sample, sequenced in a study of read filtering for tumor transcriptome and immune sequencing. This library used approximately 0.4 ug RNA and molecular barcoded adaptors spanning alpha/delta and beta/gamma chains. TCRdb re-analysed the reads in MiXCR, keeping a single row per CDR3 protein. The table shows 75,000 to 90,000 distinct CDR3 sequences, with approximately 13% occurring only once. The sequencing sample was made of a population of CD138-negative cells sorted from bone marrow. Every receptor here comes from a donor older than 35 with multiple myeloma.

The sample holds many counts of this clonotype. CDR3 loop: CASSYDRGADTQYF. The CDR3, as DNA: TGTGCCAGCAGTTACGACAGGGGGGCAGATACGCAGTATTTT. The rearrangement joins TRBV6-5 to TRBJ2-3, with 9 bases matching TRBD1. The CDR3 loop spans 14 amino acids. The ends lost 2 bases at V and 4 bases at J; junction bases unmatched: 1. Germline CDR1 MNHEY, CDR2 SVGAGI.

This clonotype came up many times. V and J are TRBV6-5 and TRBJ2-1, with 11 bases matching TRBD2. The CDR3 consists of 15 residues. Trimming cost V 10 bases and J 3 bases; bases outside gene matches: 8. Germline CDR1 and CDR2: MNHEY and SVGAGI. The CDR3 loop is CATRTSGPLYNEQFF. The CDR3 DNA sequence: TGTGCCACCCGGACTAGCGGGCCGCTCTACAATGAGCAGTTCTTC.

This clonotype was recorded a few times. The chain carries TRBV19 and TRBJ2-5, with TRBD1 matching over 7 bases. V shed 1 base and J 1 base; nucleotides not matched to a gene: 3. Per the germline V gene, CDR1 is LNHDA and CDR2 is SQIVND (reference sequence). The CDR3 has 15 residues. The DNA of the CDR3 is TGTGCCAGTAGTATAGGACAGGGAGTCCAAGAGACCCAGTACTTC. Protein sequence: CASSIGQGVQETQYF.

At least ten counts were recorded for this clonotype. V usage is TRBV28 and J usage is TRBJ1-1; D gene unclear. The V gene's germline CDR1 is MDHEN and CDR2 SYDVKM. The CDR3 covers 12 residues. Trimming took 3 bases from V and 10 from J, leaving 12 bases between them. The chain's CDR3 is CASSLSRWGAFF. The CDR3 nucleotides are TGTGCCAGCAGTTTGTCCCGATGGGGAGCTTTCTTT.

This clonotype was recorded at least ten times. CDR3 amino acids: CASSSTRVSSYEQYF. In DNA, the CDR3 is TGTGCCAGCAGTTCGACACGGGTAAGCTCCTACGAGCAGTACTTC. This chain joins TRBV28 and TRBJ2-7; D unclear. V was pared by 4 bases and J by 0 bases, with 13 bases between. Germline assignment: CDR1 MDHEN and CDR2 SYDVKM. This CDR3 region has 15 residues.

This clonotype appeared many times. The V call is TRBV6-5, the J call TRBJ1-5; D is uncertain. The CDR3 has 12 residues. With 10 bases removed from V and 3 bases from J, the gap between germline ends came to 10 bases. CDR1 is MNHEY, CDR2 SVGAGI, per germline. The CDR3 reads CAMSLNNQPQHF. As DNA, the CDR3 is TGTGCCATGAGCCTCAACAATCAGCCCCAGCATTTT.

This clonotype was seen repeatedly, ten times or more. V gene TRBV2 combines with J gene TRBJ2-2; D unresolved. Trimming stripped 6 bases from V and 6 bases from J, with 5 bases between. CDR3 length: 11 amino acids. From germline, CDR1 is SNHLY and CDR2 FYNNEI. CDR3 in DNA: TGTGCCAGCAGGTTTCCCGGGGAGCTGTTTTTT. The encoded protein is CASRFPGELFF.